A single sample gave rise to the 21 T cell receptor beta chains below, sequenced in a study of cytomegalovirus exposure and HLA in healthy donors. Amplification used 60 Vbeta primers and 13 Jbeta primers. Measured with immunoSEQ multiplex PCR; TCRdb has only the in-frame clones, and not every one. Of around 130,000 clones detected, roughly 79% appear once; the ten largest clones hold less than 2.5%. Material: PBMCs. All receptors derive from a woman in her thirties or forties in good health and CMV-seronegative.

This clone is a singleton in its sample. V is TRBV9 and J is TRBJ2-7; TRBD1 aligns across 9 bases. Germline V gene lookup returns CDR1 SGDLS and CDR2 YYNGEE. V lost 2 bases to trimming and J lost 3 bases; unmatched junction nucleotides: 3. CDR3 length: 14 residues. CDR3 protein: CASSVGTGNYEQYF. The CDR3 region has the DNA TGTGCCAGCAGCGTGGGGACAGGGAACTACGAGCAGTACTTC. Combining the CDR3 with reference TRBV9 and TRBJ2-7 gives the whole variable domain DSGVTQTPKHLITATGQRVTLRCSPRSGDLSVYWYQQSLDQGLQFLIQYYNGEERAKGNILERFSAQQFPDLHSELNLSSLELGDSALYFCASSVGTGNYEQYFGPGTRLTVT.

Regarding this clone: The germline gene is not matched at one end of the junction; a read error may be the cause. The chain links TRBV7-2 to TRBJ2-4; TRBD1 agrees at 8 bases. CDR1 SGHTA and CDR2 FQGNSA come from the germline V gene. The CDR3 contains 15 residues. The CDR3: CASSSTTGARNIQYF. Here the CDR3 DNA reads TGTGCCAGCAGCTCGACGACAGGGGCCAGAAACATTCAGTACTTC.

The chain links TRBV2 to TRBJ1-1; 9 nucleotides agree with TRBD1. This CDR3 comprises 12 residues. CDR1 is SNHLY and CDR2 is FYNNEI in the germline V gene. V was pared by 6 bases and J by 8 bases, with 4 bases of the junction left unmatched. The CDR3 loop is CASRRTGGEAFF. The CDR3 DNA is TGTGCCAGCAGACGCACAGGGGGCGAAGCTTTCTTT.

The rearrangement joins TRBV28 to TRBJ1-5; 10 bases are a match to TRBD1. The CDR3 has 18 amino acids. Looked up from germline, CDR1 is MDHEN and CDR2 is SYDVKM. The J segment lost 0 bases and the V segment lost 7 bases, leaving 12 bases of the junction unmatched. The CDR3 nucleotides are TGTGCCAGCATTGCCTCACCGGGACAGGGGTATAGCAATCAGCCCCAGCATTTT. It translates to CASIASPGQGYSNQPQHF. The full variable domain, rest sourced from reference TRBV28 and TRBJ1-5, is DVKVTQSSRYLVKRTGEKVFLECVQDMDHENMFWYRQDPGLGLRLIYFSYDVKMKEKGDIPEGYSVSREKKERFSLILESASTNQTSMYLCASIASPGQGYSNQPQHFGDGTRLSIL.

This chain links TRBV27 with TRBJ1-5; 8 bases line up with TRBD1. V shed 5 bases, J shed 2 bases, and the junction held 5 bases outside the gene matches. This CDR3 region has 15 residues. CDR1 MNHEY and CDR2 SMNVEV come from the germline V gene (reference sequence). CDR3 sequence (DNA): TGTGCCAGCAGTCCGTTGACAGGGGGCAATCAGCCCCAGCATTTT. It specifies CASSPLTGGNQPQHF.

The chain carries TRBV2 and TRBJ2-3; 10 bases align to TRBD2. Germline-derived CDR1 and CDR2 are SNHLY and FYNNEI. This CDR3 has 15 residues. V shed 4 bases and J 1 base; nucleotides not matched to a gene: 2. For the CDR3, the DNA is TGTGCCAGCAGTGCTACTAGCGGGGGCACAGATACGCAGTATTTT. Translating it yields CASSATSGGTDTQYF.

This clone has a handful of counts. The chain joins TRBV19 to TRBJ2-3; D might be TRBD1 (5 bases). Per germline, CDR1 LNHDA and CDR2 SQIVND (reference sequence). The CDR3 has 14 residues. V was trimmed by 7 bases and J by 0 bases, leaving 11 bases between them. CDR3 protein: CASKADTSTDTQYF. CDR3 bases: TGTGCCAGTAAGGCGGACACAAGCACAGATACGCAGTATTTT.

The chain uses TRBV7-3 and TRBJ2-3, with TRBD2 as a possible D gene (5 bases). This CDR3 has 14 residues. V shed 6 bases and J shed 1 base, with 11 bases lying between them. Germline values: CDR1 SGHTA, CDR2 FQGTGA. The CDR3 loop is CASRSGLGTDTQYF. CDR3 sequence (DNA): TGTGCCAGCAGAAGCGGATTGGGCACAGATACGCAGTATTTT.

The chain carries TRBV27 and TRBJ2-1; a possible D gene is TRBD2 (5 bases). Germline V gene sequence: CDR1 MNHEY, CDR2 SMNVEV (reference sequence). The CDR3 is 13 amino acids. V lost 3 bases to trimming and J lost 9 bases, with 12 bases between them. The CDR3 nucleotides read TGTGCCAGCAGTTTTCGGTTGCGGGTTGAGCAGTTCTTC. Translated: CASSFRLRVEQFF.

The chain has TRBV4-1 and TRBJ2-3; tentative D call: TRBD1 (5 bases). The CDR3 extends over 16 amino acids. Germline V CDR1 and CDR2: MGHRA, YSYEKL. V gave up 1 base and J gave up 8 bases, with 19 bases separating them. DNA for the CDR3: TGCGCCAGCAGCCAAGGATCGGACACCCCGATGGGTACGCAGTATTTT. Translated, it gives CASSQGSDTPMGTQYF.

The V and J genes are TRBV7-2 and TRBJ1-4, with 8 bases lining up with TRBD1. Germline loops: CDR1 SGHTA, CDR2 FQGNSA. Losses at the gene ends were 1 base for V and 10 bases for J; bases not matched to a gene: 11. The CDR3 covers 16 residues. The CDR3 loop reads CASSLDSGGMSGKLFF. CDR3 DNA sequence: TGTGCCAGCAGCTTAGATTCAGGGGGCATGAGTGGAAAACTGTTTTTT.

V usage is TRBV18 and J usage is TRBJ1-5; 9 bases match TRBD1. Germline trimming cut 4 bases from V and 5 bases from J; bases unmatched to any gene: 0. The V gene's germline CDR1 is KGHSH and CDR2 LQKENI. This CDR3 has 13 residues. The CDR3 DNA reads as TGTGCCAGCTCACGGACAGGGGATCAGCCCCAGCATTTT. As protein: CASSRTGDQPQHF.

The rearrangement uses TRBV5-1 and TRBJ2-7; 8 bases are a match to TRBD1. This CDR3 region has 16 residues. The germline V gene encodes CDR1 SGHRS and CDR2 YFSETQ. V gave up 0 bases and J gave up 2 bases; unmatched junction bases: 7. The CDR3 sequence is CASSLGLTGQAYEQYF. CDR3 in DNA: TGCGCCAGCAGCTTGGGGTTGACGGGACAGGCCTACGAGCAGTACTTC. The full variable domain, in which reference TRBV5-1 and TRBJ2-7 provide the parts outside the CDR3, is KAGVTQTPRYLIKTRGQQVTLSCSPISGHRSVSWYQQTPGQGLQFLFEYFSETQRNKGNFPGRFSGRQFSNSRSEMNVSTLELGDSALYLCASSLGLTGQAYEQYFGPGTRLTVT.

The CDR3 here is CASSRTGFGGYTF. The CDR3 DNA sequence: TGTGCCAGCAGCCGCACGGGGTTTGGTGGCTACACCTTC. The chain joins TRBV6-5 to TRBJ1-2; D is unclear. With 6 bases removed from V and 7 bases from J, the gap between germline ends came to 15 bases. Germline V lookup: CDR1 MNHEY, CDR2 SVGAGI. The CDR3 length is 13 residues.

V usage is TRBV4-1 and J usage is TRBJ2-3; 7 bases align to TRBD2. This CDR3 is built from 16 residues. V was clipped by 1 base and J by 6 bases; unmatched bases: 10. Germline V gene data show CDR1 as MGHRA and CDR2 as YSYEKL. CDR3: CASSQALGGGTDTQYF. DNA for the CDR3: TGCGCCAGCAGCCAAGCCTTGGGGGGAGGGACGGATACGCAGTATTTT.

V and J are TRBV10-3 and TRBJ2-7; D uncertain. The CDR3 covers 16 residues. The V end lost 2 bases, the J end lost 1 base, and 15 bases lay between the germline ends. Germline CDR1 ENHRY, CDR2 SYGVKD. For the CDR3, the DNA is TGTGCCATCAGTGAGCCAGAACTCTCGAGGTCCTACGAGCAGTACTTC. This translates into CAISEPELSRSYEQYF.

The DNA for the CDR3 is TGTGCCAGCAGCAAAAGGACAGGGGGCCATACTGAAGCTTTCTTT. Protein: CASSKRTGGHTEAFF. The chain carries TRBV21-1 and TRBJ1-1; the DNA was not used to check the table's D call, TRBD1. TRBV21-1 counts as a pseudogene. The CDR3 extends over 15 amino acids.

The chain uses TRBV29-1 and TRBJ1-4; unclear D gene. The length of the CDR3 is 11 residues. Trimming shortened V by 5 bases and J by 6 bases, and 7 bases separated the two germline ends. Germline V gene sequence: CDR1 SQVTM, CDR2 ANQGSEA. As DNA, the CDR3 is TGCAGCGTTCCTCTTGATGAAAAACTGTTTTTT. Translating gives CSVPLDEKLFF.

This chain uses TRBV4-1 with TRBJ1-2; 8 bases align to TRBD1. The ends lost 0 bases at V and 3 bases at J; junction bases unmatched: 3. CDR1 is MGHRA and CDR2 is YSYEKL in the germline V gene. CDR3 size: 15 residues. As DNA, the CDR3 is TGCGCCAGCAGCCAAGAGGGGACAGGAGACTATGGCTACACCTTC. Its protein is CASSQEGTGDYGYTF.

The chain's CDR3 is CASRDTEIYEQYF. Here the CDR3 DNA reads TGTGCCAGCAGGGACACAGAGATCTACGAGCAGTACTTC. The chain links TRBV6-1 to TRBJ2-7, with D possibly matching TRBD1 (5 bases). Trimming took 6 bases from V and 3 from J, leaving 12 bases between them. The CDR3 is made up of 13 amino acids. Germline assignment: CDR1 MNHNS and CDR2 SASEGT.

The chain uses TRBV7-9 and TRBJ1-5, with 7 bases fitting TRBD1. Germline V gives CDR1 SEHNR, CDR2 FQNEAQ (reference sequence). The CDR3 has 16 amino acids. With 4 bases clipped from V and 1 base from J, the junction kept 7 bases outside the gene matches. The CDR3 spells CASSSSGGRSNQPQHF. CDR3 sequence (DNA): TGTGCCAGCAGCTCCTCAGGGGGAAGAAGCAATCAGCCCCAGCATTTT.